The T cell receptor beta chain described here comes from a study of blood T cells in healthy people across ages. This clonotype has more than one count but fewer than ten. This CDR3 has 17 amino acids. Germline lookup yields CDR1 SGHRS and CDR2 YFSETQ. V shed 7 bases, J shed 2 bases, and the junction held 10 bases outside the gene matches. Next came a second PCR, run for about 6 to 12 cycles, which used a sample-barcoded 5' primer along with a J-beta primer mix. TCRdb called the 5' RACE reads again in MiXCR, with one record for every CDR3 protein. The sample includes about 1.4 million distinct CDR3 sequences, 59% of them seen just once.

This TCR was sampled from a man between 18 and 35 years old in good health. The chain carries TRBV5-1 and TRBJ2-6; 9 positions match TRBD1. Sequencing was done on a sample of blood. CDR3: CASLPGQGPTGANVLTF. The CDR3 nucleotides read TGCGCCAGCCTTCCTGGACAGGGGCCGACTGGGGCCAACGTCCTGACTTTC.